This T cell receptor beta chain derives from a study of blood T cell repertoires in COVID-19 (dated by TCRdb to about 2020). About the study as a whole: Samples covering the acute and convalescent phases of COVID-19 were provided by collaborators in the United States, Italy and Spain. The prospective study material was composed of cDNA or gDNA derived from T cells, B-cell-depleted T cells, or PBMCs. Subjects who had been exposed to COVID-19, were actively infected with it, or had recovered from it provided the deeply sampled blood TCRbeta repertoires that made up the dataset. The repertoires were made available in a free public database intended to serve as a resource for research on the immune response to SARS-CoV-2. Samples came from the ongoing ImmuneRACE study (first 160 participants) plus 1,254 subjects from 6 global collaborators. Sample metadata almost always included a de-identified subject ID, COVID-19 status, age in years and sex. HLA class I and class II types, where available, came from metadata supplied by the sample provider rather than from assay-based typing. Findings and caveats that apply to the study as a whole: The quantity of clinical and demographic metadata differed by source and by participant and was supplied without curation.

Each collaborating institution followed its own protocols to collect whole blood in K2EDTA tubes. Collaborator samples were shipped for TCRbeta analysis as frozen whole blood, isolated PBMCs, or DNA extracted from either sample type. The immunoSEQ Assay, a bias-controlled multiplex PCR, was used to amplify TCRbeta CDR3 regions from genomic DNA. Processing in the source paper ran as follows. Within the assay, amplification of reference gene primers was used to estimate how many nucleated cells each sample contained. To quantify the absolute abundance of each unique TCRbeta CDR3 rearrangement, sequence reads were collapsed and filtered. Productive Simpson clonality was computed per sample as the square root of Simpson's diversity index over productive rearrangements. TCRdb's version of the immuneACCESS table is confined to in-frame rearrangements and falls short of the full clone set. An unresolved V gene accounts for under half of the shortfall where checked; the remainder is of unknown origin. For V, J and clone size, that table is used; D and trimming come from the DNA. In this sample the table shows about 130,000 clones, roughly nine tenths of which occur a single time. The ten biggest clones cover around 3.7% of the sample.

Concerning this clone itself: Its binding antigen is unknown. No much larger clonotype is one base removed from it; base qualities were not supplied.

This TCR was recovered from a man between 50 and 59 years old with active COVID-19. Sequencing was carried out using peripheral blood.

The CDR3 amino acid sequence is: CASSLERGGGPGEQYF. The DNA reads as follows: TGCGCCAGCAGCTTGGAACGGGGCGGGGGGCCTGGCGAGCAGTACTTC. Recombination connected TRBV5-1 to TRBJ2-7; 8 junctional bases match TRBD2. There are 16 amino acids in the CDR3, from cysteine to phenylalanine inclusive. The retained sequence is limited to the CDR3, 48 bases, with the frame set at the first base. Trimming accounts for 0 bases at V and 6 bases at J, while the number of junction bases matched to no gene is 11. The germline V gene gives CDR1 as SGHRS and CDR2 as YFSETQ.